This paragraph reports one T cell receptor beta chain. With random hexamers, roughly 0.5 to 1 ug RNA was reverse transcribed. TCRdb passed the immunoSEQ multiplex PCR reads through MiXCR, listing each CDR3 protein once. Seen here are 150,000 or so distinct CDR3 sequences, roughly 94% observed once, and the top ten hold roughly 0.14%. Sequencing of TCR beta was performed on blood CD8+ and CD4+ T cells. The data belong to a study of CD8 T cells in Susac syndrome. The wider study: At the time their blood was drawn, patients with Susac syndrome were either therapy-naive, on corticosteroids (with some of them also receiving intravenous immunoglobulin), or on intravenous immunoglobulin alone.

V dropped 1 base and J dropped 7; count of bases not matched to a gene: 5. Germline V gene sequence: CDR1 SNHLY, CDR2 FYNNEI. The CDR3 runs to 15 residues. The material sequenced was CD4+ T cells from PBMCs. The TCR sequence derives from a human donor with Susac syndrome. The V and J genes are TRBV2 and TRBJ2-4; TRBD2 matches at 9 bases. CDR3 in amino acids: CASSEVAGAGNIQYF. The CDR3 DNA is TGTGCCAGCAGTGAAGTAGCGGGGGCTGGGAACATTCAGTACTTC. Together with reference TRBV2 and TRBJ2-4, the CDR3 gives the full variable domain: EPEVTQTPSHQVTQMGQEVILRCVPISNHLYFYWYRQILGQKVEFLVSFYNNEISEKSEIFDDQFSVERPDGSNFTLKIRSTKLEDSAMYFCASSEVAGAGNIQYFGAGTRLSVL.